The 26 T cell receptor beta chains in this list originate from one sample, sequenced in a study of B cell selection in AIRE deficiency. CD4+CD127+ cells were sorted as the conventional CD4 T cells. Sequenced by immunoSEQ multiplex PCR; TCRdb stores in-frame clones only, minus some. The sample carries fewer than 30,000 clones, around 97% recorded once. The sequenced sample consisted of conventional CD4+ T cells sorted from PBMCs. The receptor source for this set is a human donor with AIRE deficiency.

The chain uses TRBV28 and TRBJ1-1, with D unclear. The CDR3 runs 14 residues. Germline V gives CDR1 MDHEN, CDR2 SYDVKM. V was trimmed by 7 bases and J by 0 bases, leaving 12 bases between them. The CDR3 region has the DNA TGTGCCAGCACTCTGGGGTTTTTGAACACTGAAGCTTTCTTT. Protein: CASTLGFLNTEAFF. Full variable domain (remainder filled in from reference TRBV28 and TRBJ1-1): DVKVTQSSRYLVKRTGEKVFLECVQDMDHENMFWYRQDPGLGLRLIYFSYDVKMKEKGDIPEGYSVSREKKERFSLILESASTNQTSMYLCASTLGFLNTEAFFGQGTRLTVV.

The gene calls are TRBV28 and TRBJ2-2; unclear D gene. The CDR3 runs 13 residues. Germline V CDR1 and CDR2: MDHEN, SYDVKM. The V gene lost 2 bases and the J gene lost 5 bases, with 6 bases spanning the gap. CDR3 DNA: TGTGCCAGCAGTTTAGAATCGACCGGGGAGCTGTTTTTT. This sequence encodes CASSLESTGELFF.

The chain employs TRBV5-1 and TRBJ2-3, with D hard to call. This CDR3 comprises 13 residues. Looked up from germline, CDR1 is SGHRS and CDR2 is YFSETQ. Trimming stripped 0 bases from V and 1 base from J, with 3 bases between. The CDR3 DNA follows: TGCGCCAGCAGCTTGGCCGGCACAGATACGCAGTATTTT. Residues: CASSLAGTDTQYF.

V usage is TRBV9 and J usage is TRBJ2-3; a possible D gene is TRBD1 (5 bases). The length of the CDR3 is 15 residues. Germline V CDR1 and CDR2: SGDLS, YYNGEE. The V gene lost 0 bases and the J gene lost 5 bases, with 13 bases spanning the gap. CDR3 in DNA: TGTGCCAGCAGCGTAGGGGGCTTAGCAGGAGATACGCAGTATTTT. Protein: CASSVGGLAGDTQYF. Looking up the rest from reference TRBV9 and TRBJ2-3 gives the full variable domain: DSGVTQTPKHLITATGQRVTLRCSPRSGDLSVYWYQQSLDQGLQFLIQYYNGEERAKGNILERFSAQQFPDLHSELNLSSLELGDSALYFCASSVGGLAGDTQYFGPGTRLTVL.

The V call is TRBV18, the J call TRBJ2-5; possibly TRBD1 for D (5 bases). V was clipped by 1 base and J by 5 bases, with 14 bases between them. The CDR3 has 15 amino acids. Per germline, CDR1 KGHSH and CDR2 LQKENI. CDR3 sequence reads: CASSPQGRRPETQYF. CDR3 DNA: TGTGCCAGCTCACCACAGGGGCGACGTCCGGAGACCCAGTACTTC.

CDR3 loop: CASRRYGYTF. DNA for the CDR3: TGTGCCAGCAGACGATATGGCTACACCTTC. The chain employs TRBV2 and TRBJ1-2; D is ambiguous. V lost 6 bases, J lost 5 bases, and 4 bases lay in between. The germline V gene has CDR1 SNHLY and CDR2 FYNNEI. CDR3 length: 10 residues. Together with reference TRBV2 and TRBJ1-2, the CDR3 gives the full variable domain: EPEVTQTPSHQVTQMGQEVILRCVPISNHLYFYWYRQILGQKVEFLVSFYNNEISEKSEIFDDQFSVERPDGSNFTLKIRSTKLEDSAMYFCASRRYGYTFGSGTRLTVV.

This chain uses TRBV9 with TRBJ2-6; unclear D gene. This CDR3 has 15 residues. Germline assignment: CDR1 SGDLS and CDR2 YYNGEE. Trimming removed 0 bases at V and 4 bases at J, with 8 bases between. CDR3 region: CASSVGALGANVLTF. The CDR3 bases are TGTGCCAGCAGCGTAGGGGCCCTGGGGGCCAACGTCCTGACTTTC.

This sequence joins TRBV19 and TRBJ2-3; D might be TRBD2 (6 bases). Per the germline V gene, CDR1 is LNHDA and CDR2 is SQIVND (reference sequence). The V end lost 10 bases, the J end lost 8 bases, and 10 bases lay between the germline ends. The CDR3 spans 10 residues. The CDR3 reads CATGVGTQYF. In nucleotides, the CDR3 is TGTGCCACGGGGGTGGGTACGCAGTATTTT.

This clone occurred once. The chain couples TRBV11-2 to TRBJ1-1; D gene unclear. This CDR3 spans 11 amino acids. The germline V and J ends were trimmed by 1 base and 6 bases, with 3 bases remaining between them. Germline CDR1 SGHAT, CDR2 FQNNGV. CDR3 in amino acids: CASSLAAEAFF. The CDR3, as DNA: TGTGCCAGCAGCTTAGCGGCTGAAGCTTTCTTT.

The chain has TRBV5-4 and TRBJ1-5; 10 bases map to TRBD1. CDR1 SGHNT and CDR2 YYREEE come from the germline V gene (reference sequence). The J segment lost 3 bases and the V segment lost 4 bases, leaving 10 bases of the junction unmatched. This CDR3 is built from 17 residues. DNA of the CDR3: TGTGCCAGCAGCGCAAGGACAGGGGGTAACTCCAATCAGCCCCAGCATTTT. Amino acid sequence: CASSARTGGNSNQPQHF.

The chain links TRBV18 to TRBJ1-2; D perhaps matches TRBD1 (5 bases). In germline, CDR1 is KGHSH, CDR2 LQKENI. The CDR3 runs 15 residues. V was shortened by 0 bases and J by 2 bases, with 10 bases between the two germline ends. CDR3 in amino acids: CASSPPGVPNYGYTF. CDR3 DNA: TGTGCCAGCTCACCACCGGGGGTCCCCAACTATGGCTACACCTTC.

This chain connects TRBV6-1 to TRBJ2-3; D may be TRBD2 (6 bases). The CDR3 covers 15 residues. CDR1 is MNHNS and CDR2 is SASEGT in the germline V gene. V was pared by 5 bases and J by 0 bases, with 12 bases between. The CDR3 sequence: CASSFSGSSTDTQYF. CDR3 sequence (DNA): TGTGCCAGCAGTTTTAGCGGATCTAGCACAGATACGCAGTATTTT.

The rearrangement links TRBV12-2 to TRBJ2-1; the table's D call, TRBD2, has no DNA check behind it. TRBV12-2 is reported as a pseudogene. The length of the CDR3 is 17 residues. The CDR3, as DNA: TGTGCAAGTCGCTTAGCCTGCCAGCGGGTAGCGTGGTTTGAGCAGTTCTTC. Its protein is CASRLACQRVAWFEQFF.

The genes are TRBV18 and TRBJ1-1, with no clear D. Per germline, CDR1 KGHSH and CDR2 LQKENI. The V end lost 6 bases, the J end lost 1 base, and 12 bases lay between the germline ends. This CDR3 is built from 14 residues. The CDR3 loop is CASSKGNPNTEAFF. The CDR3 bases are TGTGCCAGCTCGAAGGGAAACCCGAACACTGAAGCTTTCTTT.

Here the CDR3 reads CASSLRGLAPVTSTDTQYF. CDR3 nucleotide sequence: TGCGCCAGCAGCTTAAGGGGTCTGGCTCCAGTCACAAGCACAGATACGCAGTATTTT. The V and J genes are TRBV5-1 and TRBJ2-3; possibly TRBD1 for D (5 bases). Germline lookup yields CDR1 SGHRS and CDR2 YFSETQ. V gave up 2 bases and J gave up 0 bases, with 22 bases separating them. CDR3 size: 19 residues.

The V gene is TRBV28, the J gene TRBJ1-1; D possibly corresponds to TRBD1 (5 bases). Looked up from germline, CDR1 is MDHEN and CDR2 is SYDVKM. The ends were cut back, 5 bases at V and 3 bases at J, with 22 bases in the middle. The CDR3 covers 17 residues. In nucleotides, the CDR3 is TGTGCCAGCAGTACCCCGGGGCCCCCTTTTCAGTACACTGAAGCTTTCTTT. Protein: CASSTPGPPFQYTEAFF.

The chain joins TRBV11-2 to TRBJ1-2; D possibly corresponds to TRBD1 (5 bases). The V gene lost 4 bases and the J gene lost 6 bases, with 15 bases spanning the gap. Germline lookup yields CDR1 SGHAT and CDR2 FQNNGV. This CDR3 comprises 14 residues. CDR3 sequence: CASSSLRGRDGYTF. In DNA, the CDR3 is TGTGCCAGCAGCTCGCTCCGAGGCAGGGATGGCTACACCTTC.

The chain's CDR3 is CASSQVIFGTGSNYGYTF. The CDR3 DNA reads TGCGCCAGCAGCCAAGTGATTTTCGGGACAGGGTCGAACTATGGCTACACCTTC. The chain employs TRBV4-1 and TRBJ1-2, with 9 bases matching TRBD1. CDR1 and CDR2 (germline): MGHRA, YSYEKL. This CDR3 has 18 residues. J lost 2 bases, V lost 1 base, and 11 bases had no gene match.

The gene calls are TRBV19 and TRBJ1-3; 9 bases agree with TRBD1. The CDR3 contains 17 residues. CDR1 LNHDA and CDR2 SQIVND come from the germline V gene (reference sequence). V shed 3 bases and J 0 bases; nucleotides not matched to a gene: 6. CDR3 loop: CASSIVGQGASGNTIYF. In DNA, the CDR3 is TGTGCCAGTAGTATTGTGGGACAGGGAGCCTCTGGAAACACCATATATTTT.

The CDR3, as DNA: TGTGCCAGCAGTTACAGCACAGGGAGCAATGAGCAGTTCTTC. This codes for CASSYSTGSNEQFF. The rearrangement uses TRBV6-5 and TRBJ2-1; D possibly corresponds to TRBD1 (6 bases). Trimming cost V 2 bases and J 6 bases, with 11 bases left between them. The CDR3 runs 14 residues. Germline CDR1 is MNHEY and CDR2 is SVGAGI.

V usage is TRBV6-4 and J usage is TRBJ2-7, with D uncertain. The CDR3 extends over 16 amino acids. CDR1 and CDR2 (germline): MRHNA, SNTAGT. The ends were cut back, 2 bases at V and 4 bases at J, with 18 bases in the middle. Here the CDR3 DNA reads TGTGCCAGCAGTGACGATTCCCCCAAGGGAAGTTACGAGCAGTACTTC. Its protein is CASSDDSPKGSYEQYF.

This chain connects TRBV5-1 to TRBJ2-6; 11 bases fit TRBD2. CDR1 is SGHRS and CDR2 is YFSETQ in the germline V gene. V was pared by 0 bases and J by 4 bases, with 3 bases of the junction left unmatched. The CDR3 spans 17 residues. In DNA, the CDR3 is TGCGCCAGCAGCTTGGGACTAGCGGGACCCGGGGCCAACGTCCTGACTTTC. Protein: CASSLGLAGPGANVLTF.

This chain uses TRBV7-9 with TRBJ1-2; a weak D match, TRBD1 (5 bases). V dropped 5 bases and J dropped 9 bases, with 25 bases sitting between them. The germline V gene has CDR1 SEHNR and CDR2 FQNEAQ (reference sequence). The CDR3 totals 16 residues. The CDR3 DNA follows: TGTGCCAGCAGCCCCCAGGGAGGGCTGGGCGTTTATCGCTACACCTTC. This encodes CASSPQGGLGVYRYTF.

The CDR3 protein is CASGPGLAPSRGYEQYF. The CDR3, as DNA: TGTGCTAGTGGACCTGGACTAGCGCCAAGCCGGGGCTACGAGCAGTACTTC. This chain connects TRBV12-5 to TRBJ2-7, with 9 bases identical to TRBD2. Germline CDR1 reads LGHNT; CDR2 reads FRNRAP. V lost 6 bases, J lost 3 bases, and 15 bases stayed unmatched. The CDR3 sequence is 17 residues long.

The rearrangement uses TRBV14 and TRBJ2-7, with TRBD1 matching 7 bases. CDR3 length: 14 amino acids. V shed 4 bases, J shed 4 bases, and the junction held 7 bases outside the gene matches. Germline V CDR1 and CDR2: SGHDN, FVKESK. CDR3 protein: CASSLVDRVYEQYF. CDR3 bases: TGTGCCAGCAGCCTAGTCGACAGGGTTTACGAGCAGTACTTC.

The V call is TRBV18, the J call TRBJ2-7; no firm D call. The V gene lost 4 bases and the J gene lost 2 bases, with 6 bases spanning the gap. There are 12 residues in the CDR3. Germline V gene sequence: CDR1 KGHSH, CDR2 LQKENI. For the CDR3, the DNA is TGTGCCAGCTCACTCCTCACCTACGAGCAGTACTTC. Translating gives CASSLLTYEQYF.